The rows below give T cell receptor beta chains drawn from one sample of a study of T cell changes during pregnancy in multiple sclerosis. Assay: immunoSEQ multiplex PCR; the TCRdb copy retains only in-frame clones and omits some. The table shows tens of thousands of clones, with roughly 93% occurring only once. This sample comprised peripheral blood, obtained in the third trimester of pregnancy. The receptor source for this set is a female donor with multiple sclerosis, enrolled in a pregnancy study. Each CDR3 is given with its conserved first and last residue. Fields, in order: J gene, V gene, CDR3 length, clone size, CDR3 protein. A row's size may be missing; if present it is once, few, many or a size class.

>TRBJ2-7|TRBV27|14|once
CASSLFGRANEQYF
>TRBJ2-5|TRBV2|12|-
CASSEIGETQYF
>TRBJ1-6|TRBV2|15|few
CASSELPGERSPLHF
>TRBJ1-1|TRBV18|12|-
CASSHDRGEAFF
>TRBJ2-2|TRBV7-2|16|-
CASSLWRGSDTGELFF
>TRBJ2-5|TRBV2|14|-
CASSGTAGEETQYF
>TRBJ2-1|TRBV1|17|-
CTSSQEPLAGVHNEQFF
>TRBJ2-2|TRBV7-3|15|-
CASSLGQGGTGELFF
>TRBJ1-2|TRBV2|15|once
CASSPGQGRGYGYTF
>TRBJ2-1|TRBV19|22|-
CASSPGQGRLWMAGPFYNEQFF
>TRBJ2-1|TRBV18|15|-
CASSSGGWGYNEQFF
>TRBJ2-5|TRBV4-2|16|-
CASSQGTGGAPETQYF
>TRBJ1-2|TRBV9|16|-
CASSPREGQGSSGYTF
>TRBJ1-2|TRBV10-2|14|few
CASSESAGGYGYTF
>TRBJ1-6|TRBV5-1|14|few
CASSLMGPNSPLHF
>TRBJ2-7|TRBV2|14|-
CASSAGAGAYEQYF
>TRBJ2-1|TRBV9|15|-
CASSARTSGANEQFF
>TRBJ2-5|TRBV7-8|14|-
CASSFDLLQETQYF
>TRBJ1-2|TRBV12-5|15|once
CASGLTGGTNYGYTF
>TRBJ1-5|TRBV7-2|13|once
CASSRGGRQPQHF
>TRBJ2-5|TRBV7-6|16|-
CASSLDPGQGEETQYF
>TRBJ2-3|TRBV6-5|14|-
CASSSGGRTDTQYF
>TRBJ2-2|TRBV30|15|-
CAWSHGTGAGGELFF
>TRBJ1-5|TRBV4-1|14|-
CASSQAVRNQPQHF
>TRBJ1-6|TRBV7-9|17|few
CASSLGGSSGYNSPLHF
>TRBJ2-7|TRBV11-2|12|-
CASRAGSYEQYF
>TRBJ2-1|TRBV9|15|-
CASSARGDSYNEQFF
>TRBJ1-2|TRBV7-2|14|-
CASSLGRSLAGYTF
>TRBJ1-5|TRBV2|16|-
CASSEAKFDGDGPQHF
>TRBJ2-3|TRBV27|14|-
CASSLDSLTDTQYF
>TRBJ1-1|TRBV7-2|14|-
CASSLDRGRTEAFF
>TRBJ2-5|TRBV28|14|-
CATQGRAGEETQYF
>TRBJ1-2|TRBV7-9|13|few
CASSRDREAGYTF
>TRBJ2-6|TRBV4-1|17|-
CASSQEGGASGANVLTF
>TRBJ2-1|TRBV4-1|15|-
CASSPKQGARNEQFF
>TRBJ2-1|TRBV7-8|17|-
CASSLILDRASYNEQFF
>TRBJ2-3|TRBV7-3|15|-
CASSLLGGGAYTQYF
>TRBJ1-5|TRBV6-5|14|-
CASSYSGAEQPQHF
>TRBJ2-7|TRBV5-1|18|-
CASSLLRISADHTYEQYF
>TRBJ2-1|TRBV5-1|15|-
CASRSGTGGMNEQFF
>TRBJ2-7|TRBV5-1|15|-
CASAPGQPDLYEQYF
>TRBJ2-7|TRBV7-9|12|-
CASSFQRYEQYF